This T cell receptor (beta chain) was sequenced during a study of CD8 T cells in ankylosing spondylitis. This clonotype was seen ten or more times. TCRdb passed the 5' RACE reads through MiXCR, listing each CDR3 protein once. This sample yields some 70,000 distinct CDR3 sequences, of which roughly 5.2% are seen a single time; approximately 2.1% belongs to the top ten. This sequence was found in a male donor with ankylosing spondylitis or in good health (not recorded which). Specimen: blood, either unsorted or a sorted T cell fraction (not recorded which).

For the CDR3, the DNA is TGTGCCATTAGGGGGGATCCCTCTGGAAACACCATATATTTT. Its protein is CAIRGDPSGNTIYF. The chain has TRBV10-3 and TRBJ1-3, with a possible D match to TRBD1 (6 bases). Between the trimmed V and J ends, which lost 9 bases and 0 bases, there was a span of 12 bases. The CDR3 loop spans 14 amino acids. Looked up from germline, CDR1 is ENHRY and CDR2 is SYGVKD.